These 30 T cell receptor beta chains came from one sample sequenced in a study of blood T cells in healthy people across ages. Together with a sample-barcoded 5' primer, a J-beta primer mix was included in a second PCR lasting roughly 6 to 12 cycles. TCRdb re-analysed the 5' RACE reads in MiXCR, keeping a single row per CDR3 protein. The sample has 550,000 to 650,000 distinct CDR3 sequences; approximately 30% are singletons. Sequencing input: blood. Every receptor here comes from a woman older than 75 in good health.

The table lists this clonotype with many counts. V gene TRBV10-3 combines with J gene TRBJ2-5, with D perhaps TRBD2 (5 bases). This CDR3 is 13 amino acids long. The germline gives CDR1 ENHRY, CDR2 SYGVKD. The V and J ends lost 7 bases and 2 bases respectively, with 11 bases between them. In DNA, the CDR3 is TGTGCCATCAATGTTCGGAGGCAAGAGACCCAGTACTTC. Its protein is CAINVRRQETQYF.

In regard to this clonotype: This clone may be a read error of a much larger clone one base away. The V and J genes are TRBV2 and TRBJ2-5; 9 bases are shared with TRBD1. The V gene's germline CDR1 is SNHLY and CDR2 FYNNEI. The CDR3 is 14 residues long. With 5 bases clipped from V and 5 bases from J, the junction kept 6 bases outside the gene matches. The CDR3 DNA sequence: TGTGCCAGCAGTCCCAGCGACAGGGGGGAGACCCAGTACTTC. Amino acid sequence: CASSPSDRGETQYF.

This clonotype was seen ten or more times. The J gene is TRBJ2-1, the V gene TRBV20-1; 9 bases map to TRBD2. Germline V gene lookup returns CDR1 DFQATT and CDR2 SNEGSKA (reference sequence). With V trimmed by 3 bases and J by 4 bases, 7 bases remained unmatched. This CDR3 has 15 residues. In DNA form, the CDR3 reads TGCAGTGCTAGTAGGCGGGGGGGTTATTACAATGAGCAGTTCTTC. Translating gives CSASRRGGYYNEQFF.

This clonotype was found many times. The chain recombines TRBV4-1 with TRBJ2-3, with 7 positions matching TRBD2. Per germline, CDR1 MGHRA and CDR2 YSYEKL. V shed 4 bases and J 0 bases; nucleotides not matched to a gene: 13. The CDR3 sequence is 18 residues long. The CDR3 loop reads CASSRPSGGLSSTDTQYF. For the CDR3, the DNA is TGCGCCAGCAGCCGCCCCTCGGGGGGACTCTCAAGCACAGATACGCAGTATTTT.

With regard to this clonotype: This clone may be a read error of a much larger clone one base away. V is TRBV12-3 or TRBV12-4 and J is TRBJ2-3, with a possible D match to TRBD1 (6 bases). The CDR3 sequence is 15 residues long. Trimming cost V 2 bases and J 0 bases, with 9 bases left between them. CDR3 amino acids: CASSLLTGSTDTQYF. The CDR3 DNA is TGTGCCAGCAGTTTACTTACAGGGAGCACAGATACGCAGTATTTT.

This clonotype was detected many times. This chain joins TRBV27 and TRBJ1-2; a possible D gene is TRBD1 (5 bases). The V end lost 3 bases, the J end lost 2 bases, and 13 bases lay between the germline ends. From germline, CDR1 is MNHEY and CDR2 SMNVEV (reference sequence). The CDR3 is 15 residues long. CDR3 in amino acids: CASSFDSRGNYGYTF. The CDR3 bases are TGTGCCAGCAGTTTCGACAGCCGAGGGAACTATGGCTACACCTTC.

As to this clonotype: This may stem from a read error, because a much larger clone lies one nucleotide away. The chain couples TRBV10-3 to TRBJ1-2, with unresolved D. Trimming pared 6 bases from V and 7 bases from J, leaving 12 bases between. Germline V gene data show CDR1 as ENHRY and CDR2 as SYGVKD. The CDR3 totals 12 residues. In DNA, the CDR3 is TGTGCCATCAGGCCGGGAGGCTGTGGCTACACCTTC. It codes for CAIRPGGCGYTF.

There are many counts of this clonotype. V usage is TRBV9 and J usage is TRBJ2-7; 9 bases are a match to TRBD1. This CDR3 has 12 residues. V was pared by 7 bases and J by 4 bases, with 3 bases of the junction left unmatched. Germline CDR1 is SGDLS and CDR2 is YYNGEE. CDR3 in DNA: TGTGCCAGCGGGACAGGGAAATACGAGCAGTACTTC. Its translation is CASGTGKYEQYF.

Turning to this clonotype: This could be a read error, since a much larger clone is one nucleotide away. The chain joins TRBV7-9 to TRBJ2-5, with a weak D call TRBD2 (5 bases). The CDR3 consists of 16 residues. Germline V gene sequence: CDR1 SEHNR, CDR2 FQNEAQ (reference sequence). The CDR3 bases are TGTGCCTGCAGCTTAGTCAGACAAAGGACGGGGAATGAGCAGTACTTC. Encoded protein: CACSLVRQRTGNEQYF.

This clonotype showed up many times. In DNA, the CDR3 is TGTGCCAGCAGCGTTACGCAGGGAGATAGCGGCTACACCTTC. This codes for CASSVTQGDSGYTF. The gene calls are TRBV9 and TRBJ1-2; TRBD1 is a possible D gene (5 bases). This CDR3 spans 14 amino acids. Trimming pared 2 bases from V and 8 bases from J, leaving 16 bases between. Looked up from germline, CDR1 is SGDLS and CDR2 is YYNGEE.

This rearrangement joins TRBV30 to TRBJ2-5, with D possibly called TRBD1 or TRBD2 (5 bases each). The V gene's germline CDR1 is GTSNPN and CDR2 SVGIG (reference sequence). Trimming removed 0 bases from V and 5 bases from J, with 10 bases in between. CDR3 length: 13 residues. For the CDR3, the DNA is TGTGCCTGGAGTGTAAGAGGGGCCGAGACCCAGTACTTC. Protein sequence: CAWSVRGAETQYF.

On this clonotype itself: This sequence may be a read error, since a much larger clone differs from it by one base. This chain uses TRBV20-1 with TRBJ1-2, with 10 bases aligning to TRBD1. This CDR3 is 14 amino acids long. Germline CDR1 reads DFQATT; CDR2 reads SNEGSKA (reference sequence). V lost 6 bases to trimming and J lost 3 bases; unmatched junction nucleotides: 7. CDR3 loop: CSAMGQGRHYGYTF. The CDR3 nucleotides read TGCAGTGCCATGGGACAGGGGCGGCACTATGGCTACACCTTC.

This clonotype was observed a few times. One end of the junction is discordant with germline, which a read error may explain. The chain uses TRBV10-3 and TRBJ1-6; D is unclear. This CDR3 region has 16 residues. CDR1 is ENHRY and CDR2 is SYGVKD in the germline V gene. CDR3 bases: TGTGCCATCAGTGAGATCGGATCAGGTTGGGGTTCACCCCGCCACTTT. Protein sequence: CAISEIGSGWGSPRHF.

This clonotype was detected ten times or more. This chain links TRBV6-2 or TRBV6-3 with TRBJ2-5; 10 bases line up with TRBD1. The germline V gene encodes CDR1 MNHEY and CDR2 SVGEGT. Trimming cost V 2 bases and J 3 bases; bases outside gene matches: 3. The CDR3 runs 15 residues. CDR3 sequence (DNA): TGTGCCAGCAGTTACGGGGGACAGGGGAAAGAGACCCAGTACTTC. Its translation is CASSYGGQGKETQYF.

This clonotype was counted at least ten times. The CDR3: CASSWGSGGTGEQFF. The DNA for the CDR3 is TGTGCCAGCAGTTGGGGGTCAGGCGGAACTGGTGAGCAGTTCTTC. The chain recombines TRBV6-4 with TRBJ2-1, with D possibly being TRBD1 or TRBD2 (5 bases each). CDR1 and CDR2 (germline): MRHNA, SNTAGT. V was pared by 5 bases and J by 9 bases, with 20 bases between. The CDR3 has 15 amino acids.

The V call is TRBV7-2, the J call TRBJ1-2; D unresolved. Per the germline V gene, CDR1 is SGHTA and CDR2 is FQGNSA. The CDR3 consists of 15 residues. The V end lost 5 bases, the J end lost 0 bases, and 13 bases lay between the germline ends. The CDR3 loop reads CASSLNGEANYGYTF. The CDR3 DNA reads TGTGCCAGCAGCCTCAACGGAGAAGCTAACTATGGCTACACCTTC.

The DNA of the CDR3 is TGCAGTGCTAGAGATCGCTCGGGGACAACCATCTATGAGCAGTTCTTC. This gives the protein CSARDRSGTTIYEQFF. This chain joins TRBV20-1 and TRBJ2-1; D is possibly TRBD1 (6 bases). The CDR3 is 16 amino acids. V lost 0 bases to trimming and J lost 8 bases, with 20 bases between them. Germline values: CDR1 DFQATT, CDR2 SNEGSKA (reference sequence).

As concerns this clonotype: A much larger clone is a single base away; this may be a read error. The V and J genes are TRBV3-1 and TRBJ2-5, with TRBD2 matching over 7 bases. Germline V gene sequence: CDR1 LGHDT, CDR2 YNNKEL (reference sequence). The CDR3 spans 18 residues. DNA for the CDR3: TGTGCCAGCGGCCATAGGTCAGGCGGGGGAGCCTCCAGGGAGACCCAGTACTTC. Protein product: CASGHRSGGGASRETQYF.

This clonotype has just a few counts. The chain uses TRBV20-1 and TRBJ2-2; D unclear. The CDR3 extends over 13 amino acids. CDR1 and CDR2 from the germline V gene are DFQATT and SNEGSKA (reference sequence). The ends were cut back, 0 bases at V and 4 bases at J, with 6 bases in the middle. The chain's CDR3 is CSARDQVTGELFF. The CDR3 region has the DNA TGCAGTGCTAGAGATCAGGTCACCGGGGAGCTGTTTTTT.

The chain recombines TRBV9 with TRBJ2-1, with D possibly TRBD2 on 6 matching bases. The CDR3 length is 17 residues. V dropped 0 bases and J dropped 7 bases, with 20 bases sitting between them. The germline V gene encodes CDR1 SGDLS and CDR2 YYNGEE. The CDR3 reads CASSVDSGTGVLNEQFF. CDR3 sequence (DNA): TGTGCCAGCAGCGTAGATAGTGGGACGGGAGTACTGAATGAGCAGTTCTTC.

Details on this clonotype: One end of the junction varies from germline; a read error may be responsible. V gene TRBV6-5 combines with J gene TRBJ2-7; D might be TRBD1 or TRBD2, each matching 5 bases. The closer fit of TRBJ2-5 to the DNA end suggests the J call may be wrong. Germline V gives CDR1 MNHEY, CDR2 SVGAGI. CDR3 length: 13 residues. The CDR3 nucleotides are TGTGCCGGCAGGGACCCTCCCGGGGAGACCCAGTACTTC. Translated, it gives CAGRDPPGETQYF.

As regards this clonotype: Compared with germline, one end of the junction differs, possibly owing to a read error. The chain combines TRBV5-1 with TRBJ2-5; D is undetermined. CDR3 length equals 14 residues. The germline V gene has CDR1 SGHRS and CDR2 YFSETQ. The CDR3 DNA reads TGCACCAGCAGCGTTTCGGCAGCTCAAGAGACCCAGTACTTC. This encodes CTSSVSAAQETQYF.

This clonotype was counted ten times or more. The chain recombines TRBV20-1 with TRBJ2-7; D might be TRBD1 or TRBD2, each matching 7 bases. Trimming removed 4 bases at V and 6 bases at J, with 16 bases between. In germline, CDR1 is DFQATT, CDR2 SNEGSKA (reference sequence). The CDR3 is 13 residues long. CDR3: CSAKPGGAVEQYF. Here the CDR3 DNA reads TGCAGTGCTAAACCAGGGGGGGCGGTCGAGCAGTACTTC.

The V call is TRBV12-3 or TRBV12-4, the J call TRBJ1-5; TRBD1 might be the D (6 bases). The CDR3 length is 15 residues. Between the trimmed V and J ends, which lost 2 bases and 1 base, there was a span of 9 bases. The CDR3 nucleotides read TGTGCCAGCAGTTTACAGGGGTTAAGCAATCAGCCCCAGCATTTT. It is translated as CASSLQGLSNQPQHF.

J is TRBJ2-3 and V is TRBV6-2 or TRBV6-3; 12 nucleotides align to TRBD2. This CDR3 comprises 15 residues. J gave up 7 bases and V 4 bases, and 6 bases lay outside the gene matches. Germline V lookup: CDR1 MNHEY, CDR2 SVGEGT. CDR3: CASSFGLAGRNTQYF. As DNA, the CDR3 is TGTGCCAGCAGTTTCGGACTAGCGGGAAGGAATACGCAGTATTTT.

The chain carries TRBV7-2 and TRBJ2-3, with 7 bases matching TRBD2. This CDR3 has 15 amino acids. The germline CDR1 and CDR2 sequences are SGHTA and FQGNSA. V lost 1 base, J lost 4 bases, and 5 bases stayed unmatched. In nucleotides, the CDR3 is TGTGCCAGCAGCTTAGTGGGCGGGAGCCCAGATACGCAGTATTTT. Its protein is CASSLVGGSPDTQYF.

Only a few counts were recorded for this clonotype. The junction and the germline gene differ at one end; a read error may be behind it. This CDR3 is CTSNYRAGQRSYEQYF. The DNA for the CDR3 is TGTACCAGCAATTACCGGGCAGGGCAACGCTCCTACGAGCAGTACTTC. V gene TRBV6-2 or TRBV6-3 combines with J gene TRBJ2-7; possible D gene TRBD1, 5 bases. The length of the CDR3 is 16 residues. Germline-derived CDR1 and CDR2 are MNHEY and SVGEGT.

Remarks on this clonotype: A much larger clone differs by one base, so this may be a read error. The chain joins TRBV5-1 to TRBJ2-1, with 9 bases that match TRBD1. Germline assignment: CDR1 SGHRS and CDR2 YFSETQ. The CDR3 runs to 15 residues. CDR3 region: CTSTPTGGSYNEQFF. CDR3 in DNA: TGCACCAGCACCCCGACAGGGGGCTCCTACAATGAGCAGTTCTTC. The entire variable domain, with the rest obtained from reference TRBV5-1 and TRBJ2-1, is as follows: KAGVTQTPRYLIKTRGQQVTLSCSPISGHRSVSWYQQTPGQGLQFLFEYFSETQRNKGNFPGRFSGRQFSNSRSEMNVSTLELGDSALYLCTSTPTGGSYNEQFFGPGTRLTVL.

This clonotype was observed many times. CDR3 DNA: TGTGCCAGCAGTGTCAGGGTCAATCAGCCCCAGCATTTT. This gives the protein CASSVRVNQPQHF. V gene TRBV2 combines with J gene TRBJ1-5; D may be TRBD1 (5 bases). Trimming left V 4 bases short and J 3 bases short, with 7 bases between. The CDR3 is 13 residues long. Germline V lookup: CDR1 SNHLY, CDR2 FYNNEI.

The chain combines TRBV11-2 with TRBJ1-4; D ambiguous. Trimming removed 3 bases from V and 8 bases from J, with 7 bases in between. Germline V gene sequence: CDR1 SGHAT, CDR2 FQNNGV. CDR3 length: 12 amino acids. CDR3 nucleotide sequence: TGTGCCAGCAGCTTCTCTGCCGAAAAACTGTTTTTT. Residues: CASSFSAEKLFF.